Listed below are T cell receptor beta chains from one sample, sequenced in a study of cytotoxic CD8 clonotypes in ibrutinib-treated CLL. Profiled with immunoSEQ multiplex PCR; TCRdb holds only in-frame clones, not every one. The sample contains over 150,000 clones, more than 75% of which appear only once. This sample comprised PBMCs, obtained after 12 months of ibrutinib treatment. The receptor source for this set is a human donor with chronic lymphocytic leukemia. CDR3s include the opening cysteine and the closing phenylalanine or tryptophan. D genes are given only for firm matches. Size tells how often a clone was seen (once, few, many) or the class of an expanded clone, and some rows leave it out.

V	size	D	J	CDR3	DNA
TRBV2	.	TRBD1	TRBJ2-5	CASSEAGTGEGSQYF	TGTGCCAGCAGTGAAGCGGGGACAGGGGAGGGGAGCCAGTACTTC
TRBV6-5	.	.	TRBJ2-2	CASSYVRVNTGELFF	TGTGCCAGCAGTTACGTTCGAGTGAACACCGGGGAGCTGTTTTTT
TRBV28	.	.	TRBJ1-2	CATPGTSGGYTF	TGTGCCACCCCGGGAACTTCTGGAGGCTACACCTTC
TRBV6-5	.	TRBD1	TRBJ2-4	CASSLRGQAKNIQYF	TGTGCCAGCAGCCTCAGGGGGCAGGCCAAAAACATTCAGTACTTC
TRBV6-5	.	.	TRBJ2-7	CASSDSDSYEQYF	TGTGCCAGCAGCGACAGCGACTCCTACGAGCAGTACTTC
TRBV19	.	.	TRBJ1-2	CASSTPGDGLYGYTF	TGTGCCAGTAGTACCCCAGGCGACGGCCTCTATGGCTACACCTTC
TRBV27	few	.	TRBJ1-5	CASSFRGREGMGNQPQHF	TGTGCCAGCAGTTTCCGGGGTCGGGAGGGCATGGGCAATCAGCCCCAGCATTTT
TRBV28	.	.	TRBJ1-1	CASSLPTSKAFF	TGTGCCAGCAGTTTACCGACATCAAAAGCTTTCTTT
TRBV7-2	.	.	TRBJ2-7	CASSPQHPYEQYF	TGTGCCAGCAGCCCACAGCATCCCTACGAGCAGTACTTC
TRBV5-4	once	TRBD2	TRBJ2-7	CASSGGLAGERYEQYF	TGTGCCAGCAGCGGAGGACTAGCGGGAGAACGGTACGAGCAGTACTTC
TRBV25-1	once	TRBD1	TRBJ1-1	CASSADRGNTEAFF	TGTGCCAGCAGTGCGGACAGGGGTAACACTGAAGCTTTCTTT
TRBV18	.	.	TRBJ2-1	CASSLTNEQFF	TGTGCCAGCTCATTGACCAATGAGCAGTTCTTC
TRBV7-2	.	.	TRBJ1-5	CASSEEYGRPQHF	TGTGCCAGCAGCGAAGAATACGGTCGGCCCCAGCATTTT
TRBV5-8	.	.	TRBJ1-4	CASSPRADKLFF	TGTGCCAGCAGCCCCCGAGCAGACAAACTGTTTTTT
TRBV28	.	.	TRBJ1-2	CASSSGAYGYTF	TGTGCCAGCAGTTCCGGGGCCTATGGCTACACCTTC
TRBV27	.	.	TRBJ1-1	CASSSTSWGLNTEAFF	TGTGCCAGCAGTTCAACGTCCTGGGGATTGAACACTGAAGCTTTCTTT
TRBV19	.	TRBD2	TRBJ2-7	CASSPGTSGTYEQYF	TGTGCCAGCAGCCCCGGGACTAGCGGGACATACGAGCAGTACTTC
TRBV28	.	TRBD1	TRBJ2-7	CASIGDREPIGQYF	TGTGCCAGCATTGGGGACAGGGAACCGATAGGGCAGTACTTC
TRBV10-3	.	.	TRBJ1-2	CAISDSRANYGYTF	TGTGCCATCAGTGATTCCAGGGCAAACTATGGCTACACCTTC
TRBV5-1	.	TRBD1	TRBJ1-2	CASSEGQGGTFDGYTF	TGCGCCAGCAGCGAAGGACAGGGGGGAACCTTTGATGGCTACACCTTC
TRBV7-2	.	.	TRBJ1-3	CASSSGTSGNTIYF	TGTGCCAGCAGCTCAGGGACCTCTGGAAACACCATATATTTT
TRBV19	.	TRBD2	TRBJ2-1	CASSIASSGGNHNEQFF	TGTGCCAGTAGTATAGCGTCCAGCGGGGGGAACCACAATGAGCAGTTCTTC
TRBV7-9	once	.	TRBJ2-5	CASSPNGAGPTRVETQYF	TGTGCCAGCAGCCCCAATGGGGCAGGCCCCACCAGAGTGGAGACCCAGTACTTC
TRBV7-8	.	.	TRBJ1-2	CASSLREGEAHGYTF	TGTGCCAGCAGCCTGCGGGAGGGGGAAGCCCATGGCTACACCTTC
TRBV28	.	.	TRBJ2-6	CASSPRGHSGANVLTF	TGTGCCAGCAGTCCCAGAGGCCACTCTGGGGCCAACGTCCTGACTTTC
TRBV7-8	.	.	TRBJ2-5	CASSLGDGGGIIETQYF	TGTGCCAGCAGCTTAGGGGACGGAGGAGGAATAATCGAGACCCAGTACTTC
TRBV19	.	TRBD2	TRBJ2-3	CASKNFGLAGGGDTQYF	TGTGCCAGTAAGAACTTCGGACTAGCGGGAGGTGGAGATACGCAGTATTTT
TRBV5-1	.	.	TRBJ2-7	CASSFQGLISYEQYF	TGCGCCAGCAGCTTCCAGGGCCTCATCTCCTACGAGCAGTACTTC
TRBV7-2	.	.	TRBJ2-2	CASSDRGDSRTGELFF	TGTGCCAGCAGCGACCGGGGGGACAGTCGCACCGGGGAGCTGTTTTTT
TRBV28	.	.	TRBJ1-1	CASSGASAGRTNTEAFF	TGTGCCAGCTCCGGGGCCTCTGCAGGGCGGACGAACACTGAAGCTTTCTTT
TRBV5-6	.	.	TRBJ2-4	CASSVTVLLAKNIQYF	TGTGCCAGCAGCGTGACAGTCCTTCTAGCCAAAAACATTCAGTACTTC